The 15 T cell receptor beta chains reported below all come from one sample, sequenced in a study of shared clonotypes between healthy human individuals. Assay used: immunoSEQ multiplex PCR; TCRdb lists only in-frame clones, some missing. The data show millions of clones, with approximately 95% seen just once and under 0.15% held by the top ten. Sequenced sample: naive CD4+ T cells sorted from blood. Sample subset: CD45RA+ positively selected. These receptor sequences come from a man aged 18 to 35 in good health.

As regards this clone: Other DNA sequences from this sample encode an identical CDR3 as well. This chain joins TRBV6-5 and TRBJ2-7; D unresolved. V was pared by 4 bases and J by 6 bases, with 7 bases between. Germline V gene lookup returns CDR1 MNHEY and CDR2 SVGAGI. CDR3 length: 11 residues. The CDR3 spells CASSSLGEQYF. CDR3 DNA sequence: TGTGCCAGCAGTTCCCTCGGCGAGCAGTACTTC.

This clone was picked up one time. The genes are TRBV5-1 and TRBJ1-5, with D tentatively TRBD1 (6 bases). The CDR3 totals 14 residues. Germline-derived CDR1 and CDR2 are SGHRS and YFSETQ. V lost 0 bases and J lost 7, with 11 bases in between. In nucleotides, the CDR3 is TGCGCCAGCAGCTTGGATGGGGGCCGGCAGCCCCAGCATTTT. Its translation: CASSLDGGRQPQHF.

The chain is built from TRBV5-1 and TRBJ2-7; 14 bases are a match to TRBD2. J gave up 6 bases and V 5 bases, and 7 bases lay outside the gene matches. From germline, CDR1 is SGHRS and CDR2 YFSETQ. CDR3 length: 15 residues. CDR3 DNA sequence: TGCGCCAGCAGTCGACGGACTAGCGGGGGGTCCGAGCAGTACTTC. Translated, it gives CASSRRTSGGSEQYF.

The chain uses TRBV30 and TRBJ2-5, with D possibly TRBD2 on 5 matching bases. Trimming stripped 3 bases from V and 4 bases from J, with 15 bases between. This CDR3 contains 14 residues. CDR1 and CDR2 from the germline V gene are GTSNPN and SVGIG (reference sequence). CDR3 DNA sequence: TGTGCCTGGAGCATAAGGTGGGCGGGAGAGACCCAGTACTTC. It specifies CAWSIRWAGETQYF.

The CDR3 nucleotides are TGTGCCAGCAGCTTGTGGGACAGGGTCTACAATGAGCAGTTCTTC. This gives the protein CASSLWDRVYNEQFF. J is TRBJ2-1 and V is TRBV5-6, with 9 bases that match TRBD1. Germline CDR1 and CDR2: SGHDT and YYEEEE. There are 15 residues in the CDR3. Unmatched junction bases numbered 2, after V lost 1 base and J lost 3 bases.

The rearrangement links TRBV2 to TRBJ1-2; 8 bases match TRBD1. This CDR3 contains 15 residues. Losses at the gene ends were 6 bases for V and 4 bases for J; bases not matched to a gene: 10. Germline V CDR1 and CDR2: SNHLY, FYNNEI. The CDR3 DNA is TGTGCCAGCAGCGACGGGACAGGCAGGCCCTATGGCTACACCTTC. This translates into CASSDGTGRPYGYTF.

The J gene is TRBJ1-1, the V gene TRBV30; possible D gene TRBD1, 5 bases. With 4 bases removed from V and 5 bases from J, the gap between germline ends came to 11 bases. The germline V gene encodes CDR1 GTSNPN and CDR2 SVGIG (reference sequence). The CDR3 is made up of 12 amino acids. The CDR3 reads CAWNGRVTEAFF. The CDR3 coding sequence is TGTGCCTGGAATGGCAGGGTGACTGAAGCTTTCTTT.

The gene calls are TRBV28 and TRBJ2-1; unclear D gene. Germline values: CDR1 MDHEN, CDR2 SYDVKM. The CDR3 loop spans 11 amino acids. Trimming took 6 bases from V and 7 from J, leaving 7 bases between them. The CDR3: CASSLRNEQFF. As DNA, the CDR3 is TGTGCCAGCAGCTTAAGAAATGAGCAGTTCTTC. Supplemented by reference TRBV28 and TRBJ2-1, the full variable domain reads DVKVTQSSRYLVKRTGEKVFLECVQDMDHENMFWYRQDPGLGLRLIYFSYDVKMKEKGDIPEGYSVSREKKERFSLILESASTNQTSMYLCASSLRNEQFFGPGTRLTVL.

The genes are TRBV4-3 and TRBJ2-1; D is undetermined. Deletions cut 4 bases from V and 1 base from J, with 14 bases between. Germline V gene lookup returns CDR1 LGHNA and CDR2 YSLEER. There are 16 residues in the CDR3. DNA of the CDR3: TGCGCCAGCAGCCGATTATTGGACCCATCCTACAATGAGCAGTTCTTC. As protein: CASSRLLDPSYNEQFF.

This chain joins TRBV9 and TRBJ1-6; maybe TRBD1 (5 bases). With 4 bases removed from V and 5 bases from J, the gap between germline ends came to 13 bases. CDR3 size: 15 residues. The V gene's germline CDR1 is SGDLS and CDR2 YYNGEE. Here the CDR3 reads CASSRQTANNSPLHF. CDR3 DNA sequence: TGTGCCAGCAGCCGACAGACAGCTAATAATTCACCCCTCCACTTT.

This chain links TRBV2 with TRBJ2-5; 7 positions agree with TRBD1. The CDR3 runs 13 residues. Germline trimming cut 6 bases from V and 4 bases from J; bases unmatched to any gene: 5. CDR1 is SNHLY and CDR2 is FYNNEI in the germline V gene. The CDR3 sequence: CASRMTGIETQYF. The CDR3 nucleotides are TGTGCCAGCAGGATGACAGGGATAGAGACCCAGTACTTC.

The chain is built from TRBV2 and TRBJ2-7; no clear D gene. The germline V gene encodes CDR1 SNHLY and CDR2 FYNNEI. The CDR3 covers 11 residues. Deletions cut 7 bases from V and 6 bases from J, with 10 bases between. CDR3 loop: CASIQNLEQYF. CDR3 bases: TGTGCCAGCATCCAGAACCTCGAGCAGTACTTC.

The V gene is TRBV2, the J gene TRBJ1-3, with D unclear. CDR1 SNHLY and CDR2 FYNNEI come from the germline V gene. CDR3 length equals 13 residues. V was pared by 7 bases and J by 2 bases, with 9 bases between. The CDR3 DNA reads TGTGCCAGCAAGGGTCAGCCTGGAAACACCATATATTTT. The encoded protein is CASKGQPGNTIYF.

The chain recombines TRBV10-3 with TRBJ1-2; D remains unclear. Between the trimmed V and J ends, which lost 8 bases and 5 bases, there was a span of 18 bases. The CDR3 has 14 residues. Germline-derived CDR1 and CDR2 are ENHRY and SYGVKD. The CDR3 DNA reads as TGTGCCATCTCCGAGGGTTATCGGGAATATGGCTACACCTTC. This encodes CAISEGYREYGYTF.

The table lists this clone with a count of one. The rearrangement uses TRBV6-5 and TRBJ2-1; weak D call: TRBD2 (6 bases). V gave up 5 bases and J gave up 6 bases, with 11 bases separating them. The germline CDR1 and CDR2 sequences are MNHEY and SVGAGI. There are 13 residues in the CDR3. The CDR3 DNA reads TGTGCCAGCAGTACTACTAGCCCCAATGAGCAGTTCTTC. Translated: CASSTTSPNEQFF.